A selection of T cell receptor beta chains follows, all from one sample in a study of T cells expressing NK-cell markers. Each CDR3 protein gets one entry in TCRdb, which reprocessed the 5' RACE reads and gives no DNA. This sample contains about 460,000 distinct CDR3 sequences. Material: blood T cells: a sorted CD56 or NKG2C T cell subset, CD4+ or CD8+ T cells, or bulk PBMC T cells (not recorded which). The receptors come from a woman in her fifties or sixties in good health. CDR3s include the opening cysteine and the closing phenylalanine or tryptophan. The order of the fields is J gene, V gene, CDR3 protein.

j_gene: TRBJ2-2; v_gene: TRBV27; CDR3aa: CASSPRTGGELFF
j_gene: TRBJ2-5; v_gene: TRBV19; CDR3aa: CASSGGTGGAETQYF
j_gene: TRBJ2-5; v_gene: TRBV5-1; CDR3aa: CASSPLSSGSSETQYF
j_gene: TRBJ2-3; v_gene: TRBV7-9; CDR3aa: CASSRDTTTDTQYF
j_gene: TRBJ2-4; v_gene: TRBV9; CDR3aa: CASSGGGPMNIQYF
j_gene: TRBJ2-1; v_gene: TRBV12-3/TRBV12-4; CDR3aa: CASRHRGGSYNEQFF
j_gene: TRBJ2-5; v_gene: TRBV10-1; CDR3aa: CASSEGLALQETQYF
j_gene: TRBJ2-7; v_gene: TRBV30; CDR3aa: CAWTSGSPEQYF
j_gene: TRBJ2-1; v_gene: TRBV5-1; CDR3aa: CASSFGLAGDERLRYNEQFF
j_gene: TRBJ2-5; v_gene: TRBV5-1; CDR3aa: CASSFSGTNQETQYF
j_gene: TRBJ2-1; v_gene: TRBV20-1; CDR3aa: CSASIPKGVSNEQFF
j_gene: TRBJ2-1; v_gene: TRBV12-3/TRBV12-4; CDR3aa: CASSLSLGGWSSNEQFF
j_gene: TRBJ1-5; v_gene: TRBV29-1; CDR3aa: CSVRTGLDQPQHF
j_gene: TRBJ2-3; v_gene: TRBV20-1; CDR3aa: CSAQRSSSSTDTQYF
j_gene: TRBJ2-3; v_gene: TRBV6-2/TRBV6-3; CDR3aa: CASRAGIPDTQYF
j_gene: TRBJ2-5; v_gene: TRBV12-3/TRBV12-4; CDR3aa: CASSPGGGVTQYF
j_gene: TRBJ2-5; v_gene: TRBV20-1; CDR3aa: CSAVAGTRWETQYF
j_gene: TRBJ2-3; v_gene: TRBV11-1; CDR3aa: CASRGPSGRALMDTQYF
j_gene: TRBJ2-3; v_gene: TRBV20-1; CDR3aa: CSARAGGGRPDTQYF
j_gene: TRBJ2-2; v_gene: TRBV11-3; CDR3aa: CASLRGTGELFF
j_gene: TRBJ1-2; v_gene: TRBV29-1; CDR3aa: CSVEGSGGPPRANYGYTF
j_gene: TRBJ2-3; v_gene: TRBV4-2; CDR3aa: CASSQVPENTQYF
j_gene: TRBJ2-5; v_gene: TRBV5-8; CDR3aa: CASSFTSGRETQYF
j_gene: TRBJ1-1; v_gene: TRBV20-1; CDR3aa: CSARGGRTWTEAFF
j_gene: TRBJ2-5; v_gene: TRBV6-6; CDR3aa: CASSYSPGTSRRETQYF
j_gene: TRBJ1-1; v_gene: TRBV20-1; CDR3aa: CSAKGTGSRNTEAFF
j_gene: TRBJ1-6; v_gene: TRBV20-1; CDR3aa: CSAAGGTDNSPLHF
j_gene: TRBJ2-2; v_gene: TRBV7-8; CDR3aa: CASSPSGRGVGELFF
j_gene: TRBJ2-1; v_gene: TRBV4-1; CDR3aa: CASSGQVWRELFF
j_gene: TRBJ2-1; v_gene: TRBV9; CDR3aa: CASSFELAGGLDEQFF
j_gene: TRBJ2-7; v_gene: TRBV10-2; CDR3aa: CASRDTGTSGYEQYF
j_gene: TRBJ1-6; v_gene: TRBV20-1; CDR3aa: CSMGQGLSPLHF
j_gene: TRBJ2-2; v_gene: TRBV5-1; CDR3aa: CASSLGLAGGPYSGELFF
j_gene: TRBJ2-3; v_gene: TRBV9; CDR3aa: CASSDGQLLGTDTQYF
j_gene: TRBJ2-3; v_gene: TRBV10-3; CDR3aa: CAISEFDRANTDTQYF
j_gene: TRBJ2-4; v_gene: TRBV7-3; CDR3aa: CASAPSGTENIQYF
j_gene: TRBJ2-7; v_gene: TRBV27; CDR3aa: CASREIAGAPREQYF
j_gene: TRBJ2-3; v_gene: TRBV7-3; CDR3aa: CASSLTSASGTDTQYF
j_gene: TRBJ2-3; v_gene: TRBV6-6; CDR3aa: CASSSRLRALGDTQYF
j_gene: TRBJ2-5; v_gene: TRBV12-3/TRBV12-4; CDR3aa: CASSSRAITGIETQYF
j_gene: TRBJ2-5; v_gene: TRBV3-1; CDR3aa: CASSQGPKGGETQYF
j_gene: TRBJ1-2; v_gene: TRBV5-5; CDR3aa: CASSPPWGDGYTF
j_gene: TRBJ2-1; v_gene: TRBV20-1; CDR3aa: CSARDRWREPHNEQFF
j_gene: TRBJ2-5; v_gene: TRBV20-1; CDR3aa: CSANTNRGQNQETQYF
j_gene: TRBJ2-1; v_gene: TRBV3-1; CDR3aa: CASSQVSGVNEQFF
j_gene: TRBJ1-1; v_gene: TRBV4-1; CDR3aa: CASSPGPFNTEAFF
j_gene: TRBJ1-4; v_gene: TRBV27; CDR3aa: CASSSSGAREKLFF
j_gene: TRBJ1-2; v_gene: TRBV6-5; CDR3aa: CASSYLTARRASGYTF
j_gene: TRBJ2-5; v_gene: TRBV20-1; CDR3aa: CSAGPLGLAALQETQYF
j_gene: TRBJ2-1; v_gene: TRBV18; CDR3aa: CASSPQRLNEQFF
j_gene: TRBJ2-3; v_gene: TRBV12-2; CDR3aa: CASRSSTLGGGADTQYF
j_gene: TRBJ2-3; v_gene: TRBV20-1; CDR3aa: CSASLPNTQYF
j_gene: TRBJ1-1; v_gene: TRBV5-1; CDR3aa: CASSLTGLMNTEAFF
j_gene: TRBJ2-1; v_gene: TRBV28; CDR3aa: CASSSGTHNEQFF
j_gene: TRBJ2-3; v_gene: TRBV3-1; CDR3aa: CASSQDRVGQSTDTQYF
j_gene: TRBJ2-3; v_gene: TRBV5-1; CDR3aa: CASSSGLAGVLTDTQYF
j_gene: TRBJ2-1; v_gene: TRBV3-1; CDR3aa: CASSQELAGVFFGNEQFF
j_gene: TRBJ2-1; v_gene: TRBV27; CDR3aa: CASSPRRGLGDNEQFF
j_gene: TRBJ1-2; v_gene: TRBV6-5; CDR3aa: CASSFSGTNNGYTF
j_gene: TRBJ1-2; v_gene: TRBV4-1; CDR3aa: CASSLLGPSGYTF